This T cell receptor beta chain was sequenced in a study of blood T cell repertoires in COVID-19. For the study at large: COVID-19 samples collected from the United States, Italy and Spain covered acute and convalescent phases. In each case, the material was cDNA or gDNA derived from T cells, B-cell-depleted T cells, or PBMCs.

Produced via immunoSEQ multiplex PCR; TCRdb's table is partial and in-frame only. The sample includes 150,000 or so clones, about 85% of them seen just once. The specimen was peripheral blood. The clonotype comes from a man aged 55 to 70 with COVID-19, enrolled during active disease.

The CDR3 DNA sequence: TGTGCCAGCAGCGTGACACCTAACACCGGGGAGCTGTTTTTT. Translating gives CASSVTPNTGELFF. This chain connects TRBV9 to TRBJ2-2; D not resolved. CDR3 size: 14 residues. V was pared by 2 bases and J by 2 bases, with 7 bases between. Per germline, CDR1 SGDLS and CDR2 YYNGEE.